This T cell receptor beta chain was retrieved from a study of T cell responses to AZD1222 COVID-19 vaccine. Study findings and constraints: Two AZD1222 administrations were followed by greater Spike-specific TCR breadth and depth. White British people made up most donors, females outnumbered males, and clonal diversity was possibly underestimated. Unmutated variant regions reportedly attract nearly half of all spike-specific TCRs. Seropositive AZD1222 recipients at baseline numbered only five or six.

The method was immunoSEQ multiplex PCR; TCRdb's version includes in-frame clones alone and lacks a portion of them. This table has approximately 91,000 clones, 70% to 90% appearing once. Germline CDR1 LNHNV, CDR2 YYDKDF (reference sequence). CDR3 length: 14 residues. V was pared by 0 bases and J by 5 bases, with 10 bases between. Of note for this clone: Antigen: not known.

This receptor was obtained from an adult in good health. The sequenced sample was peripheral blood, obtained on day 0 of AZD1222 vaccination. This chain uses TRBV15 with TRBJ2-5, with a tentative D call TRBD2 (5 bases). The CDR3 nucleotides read TGTGCCACCAGCAGAGATCTAGCAACGGAGACCCAGTACTTC. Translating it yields CATSRDLATETQYF.